Listed below are T cell receptor beta chains from one sample, sequenced in a study of OX40 agonist ivuxolimab in advanced cancers. Profiling relied on immunoSEQ multiplex PCR, and the TCRdb table lists in-frame clones only, not all of them. The data show 65,000 to 95,000 clones, around 83% seen once. The source material was CD4+ or CD8+ T cells sorted from blood, sampled in a trial of the OX40 agonist ivuxolimab. The receptors here all came from an adult with an advanced solid tumor such as melanoma, head and neck, liver or kidney cancer. Both conserved end residues are part of each CDR3. A D gene is named only where the DNA matches it firmly. The size field is filled for only some rows; it gives once, few, many or a size class.

size	V	D	J	CDR3	DNA
.	TRBV19	.	TRBJ2-3	CASSIELGGDTQYF	TGTGCCAGTAGTATAGAGCTAGGGGGAGATACGCAGTATTTT
.	TRBV2	.	TRBJ1-3	CASSGAGYGNTIYF	TGTGCCAGCAGTGGGGCAGGGTATGGAAACACCATATATTTT
.	TRBV19	.	TRBJ2-7	CASSHYMDEQYF	TGTGCCAGTAGTCACTACATGGACGAGCAGTACTTC
.	TRBV4-2	.	TRBJ2-1	CASSQEFVSGPPPGEFF	TGTGCCAGCAGCCAAGAATTCGTTAGCGGACCCCCGCCCGGGGAGTTCTTC
few	TRBV15	TRBD1	TRBJ1-3	CATSLDRHSGNTIYF	TGTGCCACCAGCCTGGACAGGCACTCTGGAAACACCATATATTTT
.	TRBV28	.	TRBJ2-3	CASSWPGITDTQYF	TGTGCCAGCAGTTGGCCCGGGATCACAGATACGCAGTATTTT
few	TRBV6-6	.	TRBJ2-1	CASSYELVGRVEQFF	TGTGCCAGCAGTTACGAATTAGTGGGACGGGTTGAGCAGTTCTTC
.	TRBV4-2	TRBD1	TRBJ1-5	CASSPGTELGQPQHF	TGTGCCAGCAGCCCGGGGACAGAGTTAGGTCAGCCCCAGCATTTT
.	TRBV25-1	TRBD2	TRBJ2-1	CASSGGRGVEQFF	TGTGCCAGCAGTGGGGGGAGGGGCGTTGAGCAGTTCTTC
few	TRBV11-2	TRBD2	TRBJ2-7	CASSLTGGDEQYF	TGTGCCAGCAGCTTAACGGGAGGGGACGAGCAGTACTTC
.	TRBV7-2	.	TRBJ2-3	CASSSYTDTQYF	TGTGCCAGCAGCTCGTACACAGATACGCAGTATTTT
.	TRBV6-6	.	TRBJ2-6	CASSYGTGANVLTF	TGTGCCAGCAGTTACGGGACTGGGGCCAACGTCCTGACTTTC
.	TRBV9	TRBD1	TRBJ2-1	CASSVWDRGAYNEQFF	TGTGCCAGCAGCGTGTGGGACAGGGGGGCCTACAATGAGCAGTTCTTC
.	TRBV11-2	TRBD1	TRBJ1-2	CASSSAGQVYGYTF	TGTGCCAGCAGCTCTGCGGGACAGGTGTATGGCTACACCTTC
.	TRBV11-2	.	TRBJ1-1	CASSLPAYRNTEAFF	TGTGCCAGCAGCTTACCCGCGTATAGGAACACTGAAGCTTTCTTT
.	TRBV12-5	.	TRBJ1-1	CASGLVSGLRVGQADGHTEAFF	TGTGCTAGTGGTTTGGTCTCAGGTCTTCGTGTGGGCCAGGCTGATGGGCACACTGAAGCTTTCTTT
once	TRBV19	.	TRBJ2-6	CASSYVTAPANVLTF	TGTGCCAGTAGTTACGTGACGGCCCCGGCCAACGTCCTGACTTTC
.	TRBV11-3	TRBD1	TRBJ2-3	CASNPGQGVSDTQYF	TGTGCCAGCAACCCCGGACAGGGTGTCTCAGATACGCAGTATTTT
.	TRBV29-1	.	TRBJ1-1	CSVDGVLAEAFF	TGCAGCGTTGACGGGGTTCTGGCTGAAGCTTTCTTT
.	TRBV7-2	.	TRBJ2-7	CASSLGVSGQLGSEQYF	TGTGCCAGCAGCTTGGGTGTTTCGGGGCAATTGGGCTCCGAGCAGTACTTC
.	TRBV7-2	.	TRBJ2-7	CASSEGFSYEQYF	TGTGCCAGCAGCGAAGGGTTCTCCTACGAGCAGTACTTC
.	TRBV5-1	TRBD2	TRBJ2-3	CASSPALAGGSDTQYF	TGCGCCAGCAGCCCGGCACTAGCGGGAGGTTCGGATACGCAGTATTTT
once	TRBV27	TRBD1	TRBJ2-5	CASSFSDRAPETQYF	TGTGCCAGCAGTTTCTCTGACAGGGCCCCGGAGACCCAGTACTTC
.	TRBV18	.	TRBJ1-2	CASSPTEGVLYGYTF	TGTGCCAGCTCACCGACAGAAGGCGTCCTCTATGGCTACACCTTC
.	TRBV21-1	.	TRBJ1-1	CASSKQENTEAFF	TGTGCCAGCAGCAAACAGGAAAACACTGAAGCTTTCTTT
.	TRBV19	TRBD1	TRBJ2-7	CASNQDRGDEQYF	TGTGCCAGTAACCAAGACAGGGGCGACGAGCAGTACTTC
.	TRBV5-1	.	TRBJ2-5	CASSLGISGVKETQYF	TGCGCCAGCAGCTTGGGTATCTCAGGGGTTAAGGAGACCCAGTACTTC
.	TRBV6-1	.	TRBJ1-5	CASSYGDTSNQPQHF	TGTGCCAGCAGCTACGGGGACACTAGCAATCAGCCCCAGCATTTT
.	TRBV6-6	.	TRBJ2-1	CASTFGNEQFF	TGTGCCAGCACCTTTGGCAATGAGCAGTTCTTC
.	TRBV5-1	TRBD2	TRBJ2-2	CASSSYSGTNTGELFF	TGCGCCAGCAGCTCCTATAGCGGGACGAACACCGGGGAGCTGTTTTTT
.	TRBV6-4	.	TRBJ2-2	CASRRDSNSGELFF	TGTGCCAGCAGGCGGGACAGTAATTCCGGGGAGCTGTTTTTT
.	TRBV7-8	TRBD2	TRBJ2-1	CASSHYGGSSDEQFF	TGTGCCAGCAGCCACTACGGCGGGAGTAGCGATGAGCAGTTCTTC
.	TRBV10-3	.	TRBJ2-6	CAISDSSGANVLTF	TGTGCCATCAGTGATAGCTCTGGGGCCAACGTCCTGACTTTC
.	TRBV19	TRBD2	TRBJ2-7	CASSRAGVYEQYF	TGTGCCAGTAGTAGGGCGGGAGTCTACGAGCAGTACTTC
.	TRBV9	.	TRBJ1-3	CASSVTASSSGNTIYF	TGTGCCAGCAGCGTAACAGCCTCGAGCTCTGGAAACACCATATATTTT
many	TRBV2	TRBD2	TRBJ2-7	CASRGLAGGLGEQYF	TGTGCCAGCAGAGGACTAGCGGGAGGTCTGGGCGAGCAGTACTTC
once	TRBV18	.	TRBJ2-7	CASSPPGGSEQYF	TGTGCCAGCTCACCACCGGGGGGCAGCGAGCAGTACTTC
.	TRBV18	.	TRBJ1-1	CASSTPGTEAFF	TGTGCCAGCTCTACGCCGGGTACTGAAGCTTTCTTT
.	TRBV2	.	TRBJ2-3	CASSEQQGPTDTQYF	TGTGCCAGCAGTGAACAGCAGGGTCCCACAGATACGCAGTATTTT
.	TRBV19	.	TRBJ1-5	CASGDRNQPQHF	TGTGCCTCCGGAGACCGCAATCAGCCCCAGCATTTT
.	TRBV7-8	.	TRBJ2-2	CASSYSGGGNTGELFF	TGTGCCAGCAGCTACAGTGGGGGTGGAAACACCGGGGAGCTGTTTTTT
.	TRBV11-2	TRBD2	TRBJ2-7	CASSDRRLAEYYEQYF	TGTGCCAGCAGCGATAGGAGACTAGCGGAGTACTACGAGCAGTACTTC
.	TRBV12-5	.	TRBJ2-3	CASGLGGGDTQYF	TGTGCTAGTGGTTTAGGGGGGGGAGATACGCAGTATTTT
few	TRBV11-3	TRBD1	TRBJ1-1	CASGDRAEAFF	TGTGCCAGCGGAGACAGGGCTGAAGCTTTCTTT
once	TRBV29-1	.	TRBJ1-2	CSSAGGSSNYGYTF	TGCAGCTCTGCTGGGGGGTCTTCTAACTATGGCTACACCTTC